This TCR beta chain was documented in a study of OX40 agonist ivuxolimab in advanced cancers. Background on the study: A male proportion of about 80% was recorded, with mean age approximately 60 years and range 23 to 79.

The CDR3 totals 15 residues. Germline V gene sequence: CDR1 SGDLS, CDR2 YYNGEE. V lost 2 bases and J 1 base, leaving 12 bases between the germline ends. The protocol was immunoSEQ multiplex PCR, while the TCRdb copy is restricted to in-frame clones and leaves out a portion. The sample shows approximately 73,000 clones, approximately 90% of them seen only once. This specimen consisted of CD4+ or CD8+ T cells sorted from blood, obtained in a trial of the OX40 agonist ivuxolimab. This clonotype was sampled from an adult with an advanced solid tumor such as melanoma, head and neck, liver or kidney cancer. The rearrangement uses TRBV9 and TRBJ2-5, with TRBD2 as a possible D gene (6 bases). The CDR3 sequence is CASSVSGLTQETQYF. In DNA, the CDR3 is TGTGCCAGCAGCGTGTCTGGACTAACCCAAGAGACCCAGTACTTC. Together with reference TRBV9 and TRBJ2-5, the CDR3 gives the full variable domain: DSGVTQTPKHLITATGQRVTLRCSPRSGDLSVYWYQQSLDQGLQFLIQYYNGEERAKGNILERFSAQQFPDLHSELNLSSLELGDSALYFCASSVSGLTQETQYFGPGTRLLVL.